This T cell receptor (beta chain) originates from a study of T cell responses to AZD1222 COVID-19 vaccine. The method was immunoSEQ multiplex PCR; TCRdb's version includes in-frame clones alone and lacks a portion of them. The profile shows roughly 130,000 clones, roughly 88% of them singletons. Germline lookup yields CDR1 KGHSH and CDR2 LQKENI. With V trimmed by 3 bases and J by 3 bases, 8 bases remained unmatched. This CDR3 contains 16 residues. This clone was seen once. This TCR was sampled from an adult in good health. Material: peripheral blood, obtained on day 0 of MenACWY control vaccination. V is TRBV18 and J is TRBJ2-1; 7 positions match TRBD2. This CDR3 reads CASSPPRTSVYNEQFF. DNA for the CDR3: TGTGCCAGCTCACCGCCGAGGACTAGTGTCTACAATGAGCAGTTCTTC. Full variable domain (outside the CDR3, taken from reference TRBV18 and TRBJ2-1): NAGVMQNPRHLVRRRGQEARLRCSPMKGHSHVYWYRQLPEEGLKFMVYLQKENIIDESGMPKERFSAEFPKEGPSILRIQQVVRGDSAAYFCASSPPRTSVYNEQFFGPGTRLTVL.